These 17 T cell receptor beta chains share one sample of origin, sequenced in a study of T cell responses to AZD1222 COVID-19 vaccine. The protocol was immunoSEQ multiplex PCR, while the TCRdb copy is restricted to in-frame clones and leaves out a portion. The sample yields 130,000 to 150,000 clones, about 91% seen once. The sample was peripheral blood, taken on day 0 of AZD1222 vaccination. These receptors were collected from an adult in good health.

Written as DNA, the CDR3 is TGCGCCAGCAGTGAGTCGACCGGGCCTGGAAACACCATATATTTT. Translating gives CASSESTGPGNTIYF. V usage is TRBV10-2 and J usage is TRBJ1-3; D unresolved. CDR3 length equals 15 residues. V was shortened by 0 bases and J by 2 bases, with 8 bases between the two germline ends. Germline lookup yields CDR1 WSHSY and CDR2 SAAADI.

The chain links TRBV3-1 (or the pseudogene TRBV3-2) to TRBJ1-3, with D possibly being TRBD1 (6 bases). Trimming cost V 1 base and J 0 bases, with 7 bases left between them. This CDR3 has 15 amino acids. CDR1 is LGHDT, CDR2 YNNKEL, per germline (reference sequence). The CDR3 DNA reads TGTGCCAGCAGCCAAGGAGGGGGCTCTGGAAACACCATATATTTT. Translating it yields CASSQGGGSGNTIYF.

This clone was detected only once. This chain uses TRBV4-3 with TRBJ1-2; a weak D match, TRBD1 (5 bases). CDR1 and CDR2 (germline): LGHNA, YSLEER. The CDR3 consists of 14 residues. The V gene lost 0 bases and the J gene lost 9 bases, with 14 bases spanning the gap. For the CDR3, the DNA is TGCGCCAGCAGCCAAGACCGGGACCGTCTCCGCTACACCTTC. Its translation is CASSQDRDRLRYTF.

The chain joins TRBV19 to TRBJ2-1; D is possibly TRBD1 or TRBD2 (6 bases each). Germline V gene lookup returns CDR1 LNHDA and CDR2 SQIVND (reference sequence). The V end was cut by 6 bases, the J end by 8 bases, with 17 bases between. This CDR3 has 14 amino acids. CDR3 sequence reads: CASRNLGGGHEQFF. The CDR3 DNA is TGTGCCAGTAGAAATCTCGGGGGCGGACATGAGCAGTTCTTC. The full variable domain, with the rest looked up from reference TRBV19 and TRBJ2-1, is DGGITQSPKYLFRKEGQNVTLSCEQNLNHDAMYWYRQDPGQGLRLIYYSQIVNDFQKGDIAEGYSVSREKKESFPLTVTSAQKNPTAFYLCASRNLGGGHEQFFGPGTRLTVL.

This clone was picked up a small number of times. The V gene is TRBV7-2, the J gene TRBJ1-1; D gene unclear. This CDR3 has 14 residues. Germline V gives CDR1 SGHTA, CDR2 FQGNSA. V was clipped by 5 bases and J by 1 base, with 11 bases between them. CDR3 DNA sequence: TGTGCCAGCAGCCCGCACCTGGGGAACACTGAAGCTTTCTTT. It is translated as CASSPHLGNTEAFF.

The V call is TRBV14, the J call TRBJ2-7, with TRBD2 identical over 11 bases. Per the germline V gene, CDR1 is SGHDN and CDR2 is FVKESK. Trimming at V came to 8 bases and at J to 4 bases, leaving 4 bases not matched to a gene. The CDR3 contains 13 residues. The CDR3: CASQPSGRYEQYF. The CDR3 DNA reads as TGTGCCAGCCAACCTAGCGGGAGGTACGAGCAGTACTTC. Complete variable domain (other parts from reference TRBV14 and TRBJ2-7): EAGVTQFPSHSVIEKGQTVTLRCDPISGHDNLYWYRRVMGKEIKFLLHFVKESKQDESGMPNNRFLAERTGGTYSTLKVQPAELEDSGVYFCASQPSGRYEQYFGPGTRLTVT.

V is TRBV30 and J is TRBJ1-1; no clear D gene. The CDR3 is made up of 16 amino acids. V lost 0 bases and J 0 bases, leaving 14 bases between the germline ends. Germline loops: CDR1 GTSNPN, CDR2 SVGIG (reference sequence). In DNA form, the CDR3 reads TGTGCCTGGAGTGTACAATCGGGCAGCATGAACACTGAAGCTTTCTTT. Translated, it gives CAWSVQSGSMNTEAFF.

The chain is built from TRBV5-1 and TRBJ2-5; TRBD2 might be the D (5 bases). The germline CDR1 and CDR2 sequences are SGHRS and YFSETQ. Trimming removed 0 bases from V and 1 base from J, with 7 bases in between. The CDR3 is 14 amino acids. CDR3 in amino acids: CASSLVGVQETQYF. DNA of the CDR3: TGCGCCAGCAGCTTGGTCGGGGTCCAAGAGACCCAGTACTTC.

The chain joins TRBV27 to TRBJ2-7, with TRBD1 as a possible D gene (6 bases). Trimming removed 5 bases from V and 2 bases from J, with 19 bases in between. CDR3 size: 16 residues. Germline CDR1 reads MNHEY; CDR2 reads SMNVEV (reference sequence). The CDR3 nucleotides are TGTGCCAGCAGTCCATCATCGACAGGTTTTACCTACGAGCAGTACTTC. Its translation: CASSPSSTGFTYEQYF.

The sample holds one count of this clone. The chain joins TRBV28 to TRBJ2-3; 8 nucleotides agree with TRBD2. The length of the CDR3 is 15 residues. The trim removed 6 bases at V and 2 bases at J, leaving 7 bases unmatched. Per the germline V gene, CDR1 is MDHEN and CDR2 is SYDVKM. The CDR3 protein is CASSGGTRITDTQYF. Written as DNA, the CDR3 is TGTGCCAGCAGCGGGGGGACTAGGATCACAGATACGCAGTATTTT. Variable domain in full (rest from reference TRBV28 and TRBJ2-3): DVKVTQSSRYLVKRTGEKVFLECVQDMDHENMFWYRQDPGLGLRLIYFSYDVKMKEKGDIPEGYSVSREKKERFSLILESASTNQTSMYLCASSGGTRITDTQYFGPGTRLTVL.

This rearrangement joins TRBV5-6 to TRBJ2-7; D is perhaps TRBD1 (5 bases). CDR3 length equals 15 residues. Trimming stripped 2 bases from V and 2 bases from J, with 14 bases between. CDR1 is SGHDT, CDR2 YYEEEE, per germline. The DNA for the CDR3 is TGTGCCAGCAGCTTCCGGACAAGAAGGGCCTACGAGCAGTACTTC. Amino acids: CASSFRTRRAYEQYF.

In its sample, this clone was seen once. The chain joins TRBV10-3 to TRBJ2-1; 7 bases match TRBD2. In germline, CDR1 is ENHRY, CDR2 SYGVKD. The CDR3 is 19 amino acids. Germline trimming cut 2 bases from V and 0 bases from J; bases unmatched to any gene: 13. The CDR3 here is CAISEGRIWRGSSYNEQFF. CDR3 DNA sequence: TGTGCCATCAGTGAGGGAAGGATCTGGCGGGGGTCCTCCTACAATGAGCAGTTCTTC.

The chain uses TRBV5-6 and TRBJ1-4; a possible D gene is TRBD1 (5 bases). This CDR3 has 15 residues. Germline CDR1 is SGHDT and CDR2 is YYEEEE. V dropped 2 bases and J dropped 3 bases, with 11 bases sitting between them. The DNA for the CDR3 is TGTGCCAGCAGCTTCCGTACAGGCCCTAATGAAAAACTGTTTTTT. This translates into CASSFRTGPNEKLFF.

J is TRBJ1-2 and V is TRBV10-2, with a possible D match to TRBD1 (6 bases). The CDR3 consists of 15 residues. Germline V gene data show CDR1 as WSHSY and CDR2 as SAAADI. V was shortened by 0 bases and J by 8 bases, with 16 bases between the two germline ends. The CDR3 here is CASSESRGGMRGYTF. CDR3 nucleotide sequence: TGCGCCAGCAGTGAGTCTCGAGGGGGGATGAGGGGCTACACCTTC.

The chain employs TRBV18 and TRBJ1-2; 10 bases map to TRBD1. Trimming removed 0 bases from V and 8 bases from J; junction bases left unmatched: 6. CDR1 is KGHSH, CDR2 LQKENI, per germline. The CDR3 covers 15 residues. In DNA form, the CDR3 reads TGTGCCAGCTCACCACCTGGACAGGGGGTGAACGGCTACACCTTC. This gives the protein CASSPPGQGVNGYTF.

This rearrangement joins TRBV30 to TRBJ1-6; unclear D gene. The CDR3 is 14 residues long. Looked up from germline, CDR1 is GTSNPN and CDR2 is SVGIG (reference sequence). V was shortened by 1 base and J by 6 bases, with 10 bases between the two germline ends. For the CDR3, the DNA is TGTGCCTGGAGTGCGGCAGTCCGTAATTCACCCCTCCACTTT. This encodes CAWSAAVRNSPLHF.

The J gene is TRBJ1-6, the V gene TRBV14; D uncertain. With 4 bases removed from V and 7 bases from J, the gap between germline ends came to 17 bases. Germline CDR1 reads SGHDN; CDR2 reads FVKESK. This CDR3 has 16 residues. CDR3 nucleotides: TGTGCCAGCAGCCTCCCGAGTCTTCTGGGGAATTCACCCCTCCACTTT. Protein: CASSLPSLLGNSPLHF. The full variable domain, with the rest looked up from reference TRBV14 and TRBJ1-6, is EAGVTQFPSHSVIEKGQTVTLRCDPISGHDNLYWYRRVMGKEIKFLLHFVKESKQDESGMPNNRFLAERTGGTYSTLKVQPAELEDSGVYFCASSLPSLLGNSPLHFGNGTRLTVT.